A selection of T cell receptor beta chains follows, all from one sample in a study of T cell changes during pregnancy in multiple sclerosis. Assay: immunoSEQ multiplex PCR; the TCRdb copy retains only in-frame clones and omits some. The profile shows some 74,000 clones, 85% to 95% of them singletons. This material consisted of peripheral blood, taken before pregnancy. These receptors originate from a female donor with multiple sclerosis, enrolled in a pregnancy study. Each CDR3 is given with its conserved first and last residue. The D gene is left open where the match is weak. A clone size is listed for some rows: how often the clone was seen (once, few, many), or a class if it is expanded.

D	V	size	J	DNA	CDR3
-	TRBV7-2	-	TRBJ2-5	TGTGCCAGCAGCTCTCTCGAGACCCAGTACTTC	CASSSLETQYF
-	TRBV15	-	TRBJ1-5	TGTGCCACCTCCCGGACGGGAGAGACTAGCAATCAGCCCCAGCATTTT	CATSRTGETSNQPQHF
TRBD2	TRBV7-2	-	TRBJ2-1	TGTGCCAGCAGCTTACGATTGTCCAGCGGGAGAGGCAATGAGCAGTTCTTC	CASSLRLSSGRGNEQFF
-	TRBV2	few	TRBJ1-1	TGTGCCAGCAGCTCTACAGTGCTGAAGGCTGAAGCTTTCTTT	CASSSTVLKAEAFF
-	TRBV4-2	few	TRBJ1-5	TGTGCCAGCAGCCAAACCGGGGATAGCAATCAGCCCCAGCATTTT	CASSQTGDSNQPQHF
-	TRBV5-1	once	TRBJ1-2	TGCGCCAGCAGAGAGATCGGGGACTATGGCTACACCTTC	CASREIGDYGYTF
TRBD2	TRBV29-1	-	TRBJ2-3	TGCAGCGTTGGTGGGGAGACTAGCGGGAGTACAGATACGCAGTATTTT	CSVGGETSGSTDTQYF
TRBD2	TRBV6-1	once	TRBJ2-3	TGTGCCAGCGAAGCGGGAGGGGACGCAGATACGCAGTATTTT	CASEAGGDADTQYF
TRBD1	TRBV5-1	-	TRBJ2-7	TGCGCCAGCAGTCAAAACAGGGGAAACGAGCAGTACTTC	CASSQNRGNEQYF
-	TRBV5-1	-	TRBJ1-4	TGCGCCAGCAGCTTCTCCGACAGCGAGACGGCAACTAATGAAAAACTGTTTTTT	CASSFSDSETATNEKLFF
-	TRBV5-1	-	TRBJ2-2	TGCGCCAGCAGCGCCTTCCAGGGGACCGGGGAGCTGTTTTTT	CASSAFQGTGELFF
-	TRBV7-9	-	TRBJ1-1	TGTGCCAGCAGCCCCCCCGGGGGCACTGAAGCTTTCTTT	CASSPPGGTEAFF
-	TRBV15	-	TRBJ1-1	TGTGCCACCAGCAGAGATCTGGCGGGGAACACTGAAGCTTTCTTT	CATSRDLAGNTEAFF
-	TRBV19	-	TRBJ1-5	TGTGCCAGTAGTATAGCTTCTGGGGGGGGCTATAGCAATCAGCCCCAGCATTTT	CASSIASGGGYSNQPQHF
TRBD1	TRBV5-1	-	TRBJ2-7	TGCGCCAGCAGCTTGGAACCACAGGGGGCCCCCTACGAGCAGTACTTC	CASSLEPQGAPYEQYF
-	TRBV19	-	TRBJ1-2	TGTGCCAGCTCAGGGGAGGGAACACCACACTATGGCTACACCTTC	CASSGEGTPHYGYTF
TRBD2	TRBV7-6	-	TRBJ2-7	TGTGCCAGCGAGCGGGAGAGGGAGCAGTACTTC	CASEREREQYF
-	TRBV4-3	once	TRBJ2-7	TGCGCCAGCAGCCAAGCCGGGACAACCTACGAGCAGTACTTC	CASSQAGTTYEQYF
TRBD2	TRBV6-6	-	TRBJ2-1	TGTGCCAGCAGTTCCGAGGTTGGGAGGGCCACCTACGAGCAGTTCTTC	CASSSEVGRATYEQFF
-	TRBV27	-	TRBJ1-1	TGTGCCAGCAGTTTATCAAGAGGGAACACTGAAGCTTTCTTT	CASSLSRGNTEAFF
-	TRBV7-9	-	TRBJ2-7	TGTGCCAGCAGCTTAGGGGGAGGCGCCTACGAGCAGTACTTC	CASSLGGGAYEQYF
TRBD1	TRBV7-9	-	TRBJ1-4	TGTGCCAGCAGCAGGACAGGGGCTAATGAAAAACTGTTTTTT	CASSRTGANEKLFF
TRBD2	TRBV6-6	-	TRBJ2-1	TGTGCCAGCAGTTACTTGGGACTAGCGGGGGATGAGCAGTTCTTC	CASSYLGLAGDEQFF
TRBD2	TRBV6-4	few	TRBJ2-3	TGTGCCAGCAGTATCACTAGCGGGAGCACAGATACGCAGTATTTT	CASSITSGSTDTQYF
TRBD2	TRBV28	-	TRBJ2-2	TGTGCCAGCAGTCTGGGACTAGCGGGAGGCAACACCGGGGAGCTGTTTTTT	CASSLGLAGGNTGELFF
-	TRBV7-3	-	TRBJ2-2	TGTGCCAGCAGCTTAGGGCCGGCGGACATGAACACCGGGGAGCTGTTTTTT	CASSLGPADMNTGELFF
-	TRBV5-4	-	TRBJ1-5	TGTGCCAGCAGCTCACAGGGATGGAACAATCAGCCCCAGCATTTT	CASSSQGWNNQPQHF
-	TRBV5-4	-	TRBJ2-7	TGTGCCAGCAGCTTGGGTAGCGGAAACTACGAGCAGTACTTC	CASSLGSGNYEQYF
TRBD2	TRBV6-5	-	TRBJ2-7	TGTGCCAGCAGTTACGGGACTAGCGGGGCCGAGCAGTACTTC	CASSYGTSGAEQYF
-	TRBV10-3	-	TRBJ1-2	TGTGCCATCAGTGGCCACGGGGGGGGCTATGGCTACACCTTC	CAISGHGGGYGYTF
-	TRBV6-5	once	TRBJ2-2	TGTGCCAGCAGTTCGCGTTTTACCGGGGAGCTGTTTTTT	CASSSRFTGELFF
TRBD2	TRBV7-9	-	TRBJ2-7	TGTGCCAGCAGCATCCTAGCGGGCGGCTACGAGCAGTACTTC	CASSILAGGYEQYF
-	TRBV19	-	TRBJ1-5	TGTGCCAGTAGACCTGCTAAAACAGGCGTCAATCAGCCCCAGCATTTT	CASRPAKTGVNQPQHF
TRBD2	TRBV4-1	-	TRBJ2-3	TGCGCCAGCAGCCAACCCCTACTAGCGGGAGGCACAGATACGCAGTATTTT	CASSQPLLAGGTDTQYF
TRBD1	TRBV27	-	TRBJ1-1	TGTGCCAGCAGTTTATCGGACAGGGCCGCTGAAGCTTTCTTT	CASSLSDRAAEAFF
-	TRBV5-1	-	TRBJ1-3	TGCGCCAGCAGCTTGGGTTATAGGAGCTCTGGAAACACCATATATTTT	CASSLGYRSSGNTIYF
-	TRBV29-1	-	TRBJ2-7	TGCAGCGTAGAGTCATCAGGGCGCTACGAGCAGTACTTC	CSVESSGRYEQYF
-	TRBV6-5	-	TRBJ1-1	TGTGCCAGCAGTCCAGGGGCGGGCACTGAAGCTTTCTTT	CASSPGAGTEAFF
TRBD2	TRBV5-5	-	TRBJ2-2	TGTGCCAGCAGCACCACTAGCGGGAGTCTCTACACCGGGGAGCTGTTTTTT	CASSTTSGSLYTGELFF
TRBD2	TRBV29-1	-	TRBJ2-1	TGCAGCGTTTGCCTAGCGGTCTACAATGAGCAGTTCTTC	CSVCLAVYNEQFF
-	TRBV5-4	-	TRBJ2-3	TGTGCCAGCAGCCCCGGGACACCGGATGAGTATTTT	CASSPGTPDEYF
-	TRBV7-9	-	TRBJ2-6	TGTGCCAGCAGCTTAACTCAGGCGAGCTCTGGGGCCAACGTCCTGACTTTC	CASSLTQASSGANVLTF
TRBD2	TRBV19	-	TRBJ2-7	TGTGCCAGTCGAAGGACTAGCGGGTATGATAGCTCCTACGAGCAGTACTTC	CASRRTSGYDSSYEQYF
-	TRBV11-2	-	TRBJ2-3	TGTGCCAGCAGCTTAGCCGCCGGAGATACGCAGTATTTT	CASSLAAGDTQYF
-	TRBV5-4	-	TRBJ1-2	TGTGCCAGCAGCCTCGGACGACAGGAATCTTTCTATGGCTACACCTTC	CASSLGRQESFYGYTF
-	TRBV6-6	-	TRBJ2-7	TGTGCCAGCAGCTACGACGCCCAGGGGGAGCAGTACTTC	CASSYDAQGEQYF
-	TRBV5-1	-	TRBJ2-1	TGCGCCAGCAGCTTGGCTAGCGACAACTTCAATGAGCAGTTCTTC	CASSLASDNFNEQFF
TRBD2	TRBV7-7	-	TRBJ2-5	TGTGCTAGCAGCTTAGGCCTAGCGGGAGGATCTCAAGAGACCCAGTACTTC	CASSLGLAGGSQETQYF
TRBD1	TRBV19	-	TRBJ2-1	TGTGCCAGTAGCCCGGACAGGTCTTCCTACAATGAGCAGTTCTTC	CASSPDRSSYNEQFF
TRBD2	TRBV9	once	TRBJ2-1	TGTGCCAGCAGCGTCCTAGCGGGCTCCTACAATGAGCAGTTCTTC	CASSVLAGSYNEQFF
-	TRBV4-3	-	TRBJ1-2	TGCGCCAGCAGCCAAGGATCAGGGTATGGCTACACCTTC	CASSQGSGYGYTF
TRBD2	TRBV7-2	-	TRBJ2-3	TGTGCCAGCAGCTTGGCCCGACTAGCGGGAAACACAGATACGCAGTATTTT	CASSLARLAGNTDTQYF
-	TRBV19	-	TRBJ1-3	TGTGCCAGTAGTATTTCTTCCTACTCTGGAAACACCATATATTTT	CASSISSYSGNTIYF
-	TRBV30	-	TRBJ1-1	TGTGCCTGGAGACTAGGTCGCTCCATGAACACTGAAGCTTTCTTT	CAWRLGRSMNTEAFF
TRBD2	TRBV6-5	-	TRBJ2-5	TGTGCCAGCAGGCGACTAGCGGGTGGGCGGGAGACCCAGTACTTC	CASRRLAGGRETQYF
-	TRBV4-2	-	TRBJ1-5	TGTGCCAGCAGCCAGTCCGGGACACCGGGGCTACAGCCCCAGCATTTT	CASSQSGTPGLQPQHF
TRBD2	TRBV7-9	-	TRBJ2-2	TGTGCCAGCAGCCCGAGACTAGCGGGACGCGCCGGGGAGCTGTTTTTT	CASSPRLAGRAGELFF